This is a list of T cell receptor beta chains from one sample in a study of T cell responses to AZD1222 COVID-19 vaccine. Some clones are missing from TCRdb's copy, which holds only in-frame ones; the method was immunoSEQ multiplex PCR. The table records 160,000 or so clones, about 91% of them present only once. The source was peripheral blood, collected on day 0 of MenACWY control vaccination. The source is an adult in good health. The CDR3 runs from the conserved cysteine through the conserved F or W. D genes are given only for firm matches. Clone size is given for some rows only: seen once, a few or many times, or a class if the clone is expanded.

TRBV6-6,TRBJ1-2,.,TRBD1,13,TGTGCCAGCAGGACAGGGTCCAACTATGGCTACACCTTC,CASRTGSNYGYTF
TRBV2,TRBJ1-1,.,.,12,TGTGCCAGCGGAATCCGGGACGGTGAAGCTTTCTTT,CASGIRDGEAFF
TRBV19,TRBJ2-1,.,TRBD2,16,TGTGCCAGTAGTATAGTTGCGGGAGGATCCTACAATGAGCAGTTCTTC,CASSIVAGGSYNEQFF
TRBV19,TRBJ2-7,few,.,14,TGTGCCAGTAGTATCAACCGGGAGAGCTACGAGCAGTACTTC,CASSINRESYEQYF
TRBV27,TRBJ2-5,.,TRBD2,16,TGTGCCAGCAGTTTATTTGGGCTAGCGGGGCAAGAGACCCAGTACTTC,CASSLFGLAGQETQYF
TRBV7-3,TRBJ2-7,few,TRBD1,14,TGTGCCAGCAGCCGGGGACAGGGGAGGCACGAGCAGTACTTC,CASSRGQGRHEQYF
TRBV27,TRBJ1-2,once,TRBD1,12,TGTGCCAGCAGGGGACAGTTCATCGGCTACACCTTC,CASRGQFIGYTF
TRBV4-3,TRBJ2-6,.,.,17,TGCGCCAGCAGCCAAGATCTAACAGTCTCTGGGGCCAACGTCCTGACTTTC,CASSQDLTVSGANVLTF
TRBV10-3,TRBJ2-7,.,.,15,TGTGCCATCAGTGAGTCGGGGACACTATCCTACGAGCAGTACTTC,CAISESGTLSYEQYF
TRBV9,TRBJ1-5,.,.,15,TGTGCCAGCAGCCCAAACCCGGACAGTTTTGAGCCCCAGCATTTT,CASSPNPDSFEPQHF
TRBV13,TRBJ2-3,.,TRBD2,14,TGTGCCAGCAGCTCGGGACTAGCGACAGATACGCAGTATTTT,CASSSGLATDTQYF
TRBV5-1,TRBJ1-3,.,.,14,TGCGCCAGCAGCTTGGACATTACTGGAAACACCATATATTTT,CASSLDITGNTIYF
TRBV6-5,TRBJ1-2,.,.,15,TGTGCCAGCAGTTACAGCGCCAGAGCTAACTATGGCTACACCTTC,CASSYSARANYGYTF
TRBV27,TRBJ1-2,once,TRBD1,16,TGTGCCAGCAGCCCTATCCGGACAGGCAGCTCTTTTGGCTACACCTTC,CASSPIRTGSSFGYTF
TRBV25-1,TRBJ2-7,.,.,13,TGTGCCAGCAGCCACGGGTACTCCTACGAGCAGTACTTC,CASSHGYSYEQYF
TRBV13,TRBJ1-2,.,.,13,TGTGCCAGCAGCTTAGAGACCGCTTATGGCTACACCTTC,CASSLETAYGYTF
TRBV29-1,TRBJ1-2,.,.,14,TGCAGCGTTGCGTGGCAGATAGTTAACTATGGCTACACCTTC,CSVAWQIVNYGYTF
TRBV5-6,TRBJ1-2,.,TRBD1,15,TGTGCCAGCAGCTCTACCGGACAGGCGATGGGAGGCTACACCTTC,CASSSTGQAMGGYTF
TRBV7-2,TRBJ1-3,.,.,15,TGTGCCAGCAGCTTAGTACCGACCTCTGGAAACACCATATATTTT,CASSLVPTSGNTIYF
TRBV12-5,TRBJ2-7,.,.,16,TGTGCTAGTGGTTTGGGCCGGGGCGACGGCGCCTACGAGCAGTACTTC,CASGLGRGDGAYEQYF
TRBV11-3,TRBJ2-1,.,.,13,TGTGCCAGCAGCTTGAACTCCTACAATGAGCAGTTCTTC,CASSLNSYNEQFF
TRBV5-1,TRBJ1-2,.,TRBD1,13,TGCGCCAGCAGCTTGGCAGGGGGCCAGGTCTACACCTTC,CASSLAGGQVYTF
TRBV14,TRBJ1-3,.,.,15,TGTGCCAGCAGCCAAGATGCCCCCCGGTTGGACACCATATATTTT,CASSQDAPRLDTIYF
TRBV21-1,TRBJ1-1,.,.,15,TGTGCCAGCACCTATTCCGGGACGGTGAACACTGAAGCTTTCTTT,CASTYSGTVNTEAFF
TRBV10-2,TRBJ1-5,.,.,12,TGCGCCAGCAGGGGGGAGGGTCAGCCCCAGCATTTT,CASRGEGQPQHF
TRBV28,TRBJ2-7,.,TRBD2,13,TGTGCCAGCAGTATGCCCGGGAGGCCCGAGCAGTACTTC,CASSMPGRPEQYF
TRBV11-2,TRBJ2-1,.,.,15,TGTGCCAGCAGCTTAGAATTGAGTTCCTACAATGAGCAGTTCTTC,CASSLELSSYNEQFF
TRBV27,TRBJ2-1,.,.,16,TGTGCCAGCAGTTTATCGGCAGGGGTAAAATTGAATGAGCAGTTCTTC,CASSLSAGVKLNEQFF